The present T cell receptor (beta chain) was sequenced within a study of T cells in Graves' hyperthyroidism and ophthalmopathy. Study results and limitations: Most thyroid clonotypes expanded above 0.001 were also detected in blood.

This CDR3 has 15 amino acids. V shed 4 bases and J shed 4 bases, with 17 bases lying between them. On this clonotype itself: Its specificity is unknown.

What was amplified from RNA transcripts were TCR beta CDR3 regions. HTBI primers drove first-round RT-PCR of the TCR CDR3. TCRdb reprocessed the multiplex PCR reads with MiXCR, giving one entry per CDR3 protein. Of about 690,000 distinct CDR3 sequences listed, around 15% were seen once; the top ten hold 15% to 19%. Fresh 10 ml peripheral blood yielded PBMCs. The chain combines TRBV12-3 or TRBV12-4 with TRBJ2-7; D remains unclear. Source material: blood. The TCR was taken from a man in his fifties with Graves' hyperthyroidism. CDR3 bases: TGTGCCAGCAGTTCCCCTAAGTTGGCCCATTACGAGCAGTACTTC. It yields the protein CASSSPKLAHYEQYF.